The present entry profiles one TCR beta chain with its context. Its antigen remains unknown. CDR1 SEHNR and CDR2 FQNEAQ come from the germline V gene (reference sequence). The CDR3 spans 15 residues. TRB cDNA was prepared as libraries by UMI-labeled 5' RACE. For each CDR3 protein, TCRdb gives one entry from its re-call of the 5' RACE reads, without DNA. Its clone listing holds some 130,000 distinct CDR3 sequences. This specimen belongs to a study of CXCR3-negative and CXCR3-positive naive CD8 T cells. Whole-study results and caveats: High diversity, comparable across both naive subsets, contrasted with much lower diversity in memory CD8+ cells. Naive cells with CXCR3 showed TRB CDR3s that were more hydrophobic than those in CXCR3-negative naive cells.

Naive CD8+ T cells carried a CD45RO-CCR7+CD27+CD95- phenotype. The sequence was collected from a human donor in good health. Some clones in this sample may be carry-over from other donors' samples. The genes are TRBV7-9 and TRBJ2-3; there is no DNA to check the TCRdb D call of TRBD2. The sample comprised naive CXCR3- CD8+ T cells from blood. This sample's subset: CD45RO-CCR7+CD27+CD95- naive CD8+ T cells lacking CXCR3 (TNR3-). The CDR3 reads CASSPQRGVGDTQYF.